Following are 22 T cell receptor beta chains from one sample sequenced in a study of blood T cells in healthy people across ages. A sample-barcoded 5' primer and a J-beta primer mix were used in a second PCR of roughly 7 to 11 cycles. TCRdb redid the calling of the 5' RACE reads with MiXCR, one entry per CDR3 protein. The sample comprises some 930,000 distinct CDR3 sequences, around 29% of which are singletons, and roughly 10% rests with the top ten. This same sample was also part of a study on T cells of mothers and their children.

Sequences were obtained from blood. The receptor source for this set is a woman aged 40 to 49 in good health.

Here the CDR3 DNA reads TGCAGTGCCGTACCGCAGAACAATGAGCAGTTCTTC. Protein sequence: CSAVPQNNEQFF. The chain joins TRBV20-1 to TRBJ2-1; D not resolved. Trimming removed 6 bases at V and 5 bases at J, with 11 bases between. Looked up from germline, CDR1 is DFQATT and CDR2 is SNEGSKA (reference sequence). The CDR3 is 12 amino acids.

The genes are TRBV10-2 and TRBJ1-4; 9 bases match TRBD1. The V and J ends lost 6 bases and 4 bases, in that order; junction bases with no gene match: 6. The germline CDR1 and CDR2 sequences are WSHSY and SAAADI. The CDR3 totals 15 residues. The CDR3 region is CASRRDRVINEKLFF. The CDR3 region has the DNA TGCGCCAGCAGGAGGGACAGGGTGATTAATGAAAAACTGTTTTTT.

This clonotype has just a few counts. This CDR3 is CASSSQGQSEQFF. The CDR3 bases are TGTGCCAGCAGTTCCCAGGGTCAAAGTGAGCAGTTCTTC. V gene TRBV12-3 or TRBV12-4 combines with J gene TRBJ2-1; D is possibly TRBD1 (5 bases). This CDR3 contains 13 residues. Trimming took off 4 bases at V and 9 bases at J, with 13 bases between the two ends.

The chain carries TRBV2 and TRBJ1-5; 7 nucleotides align to TRBD1. The germline gives CDR1 SNHLY, CDR2 FYNNEI. This CDR3 is built from 15 residues. Trimming removed 3 bases from V and 2 bases from J; junction bases left unmatched: 4. The CDR3 nucleotides read TGTGCCAGCAGTGAGACAGGGCGGGGCAATCAGCCCCAGCATTTT. This encodes CASSETGRGNQPQHF.

V usage is TRBV11-1 and J usage is TRBJ2-2, with D possibly being TRBD1 (6 bases). There are 15 residues in the CDR3. Germline assignment: CDR1 SGHAT and CDR2 FQDESV (reference sequence). V lost 2 bases, J lost 1 base, and 8 bases lay in between. The CDR3 DNA is TGTGCCAGCAGCTTATCGGGACAGAACACCGGGGAGCTGTTTTTT. This sequence encodes CASSLSGQNTGELFF.

The chain couples TRBV28 to TRBJ1-6; the D gene is possibly TRBD1 (5 bases). V was trimmed by 2 bases and J by 3 bases, leaving 14 bases between them. The CDR3 loop spans 17 amino acids. Per germline, CDR1 MDHEN and CDR2 SYDVKM. As DNA, the CDR3 is TGTGCCAGCAGTTTAGGGGGAATGGTTTACTATAATTCACCCCTCCACTTT. The encoded protein is CASSLGGMVYYNSPLHF.

Details on this clonotype: One junction end disagrees with the germline gene, perhaps due to a read error. The chain has TRBV12-3 or TRBV12-4 and TRBJ1-2, with D perhaps matching TRBD1 (5 bases). CDR3 length equals 13 residues. CDR3: CASRQGGSYDYTF. The CDR3 DNA is TGTGCCAGCAGGCAGGGCGGGAGCTATGACTACACCTTC.

In this sample, this clonotype turned up a few times. The chain is built from TRBV28 and TRBJ1-4; weak D call: TRBD1 (5 bases). V was trimmed by 2 bases and J by 10 bases, leaving 11 bases between them. Germline V lookup: CDR1 MDHEN, CDR2 SYDVKM. The CDR3 runs 13 residues. The CDR3 sequence: CASSLLGRGKLFF. The CDR3 bases are TGTGCCAGCAGTTTACTGGGTAGGGGAAAACTGTTTTTT. The full variable domain, completed using reference TRBV28 and TRBJ1-4, is DVKVTQSSRYLVKRTGEKVFLECVQDMDHENMFWYRQDPGLGLRLIYFSYDVKMKEKGDIPEGYSVSREKKERFSLILESASTNQTSMYLCASSLLGRGKLFFGSGTQLSVL.

This chain connects TRBV5-1 to TRBJ2-1, with 8 bases fitting TRBD1. The length of the CDR3 is 13 residues. Germline trimming cut 2 bases from V and 9 bases from J; bases unmatched to any gene: 4. From germline, CDR1 is SGHRS and CDR2 YFSETQ. CDR3 bases: TGCGCCAGCAGCTTTCGACAGGGGCCTGAGCAGTTCTTC. Translation: CASSFRQGPEQFF.

The V call is TRBV7-2, the J call TRBJ2-1; TRBD2 agrees at 8 bases. Unmatched junction bases numbered 9, after V lost 5 bases and J lost 9 bases. The germline V gene has CDR1 SGHTA and CDR2 FQGNSA. The CDR3 has 14 residues. As DNA, the CDR3 is TGTGCCAGCAGCACCCAGACTAGCGCGGGTGAGCAGTTCTTC. Protein product: CASSTQTSAGEQFF.

This clonotype has just a few counts. This chain joins TRBV20-1 and TRBJ2-1; no definite D call. There are 14 residues in the CDR3. CDR1 and CDR2 from the germline V gene are DFQATT and SNEGSKA (reference sequence). Trimming took 0 bases from V and 4 from J, leaving 10 bases between them. This CDR3 reads CSARDRDEYNEQFF. The DNA for the CDR3 is TGCAGTGCTAGAGATCGAGATGAATACAATGAGCAGTTCTTC.

Turning to this clonotype: An end of the junction differs from the germline gene, which may be a read error. V usage is TRBV25-1 and J usage is TRBJ2-6; 7 nucleotides match TRBD2. In germline, CDR1 is MGHDK, CDR2 SYGVNS. There are 17 residues in the CDR3. Here the CDR3 DNA reads TGTGCCAGCAGTGAATATGGGAGGGGTGCTGGGGCCAACGTCCAGACTTTC. This encodes CASSEYGRGAGANVQTF. Looking up the rest from reference TRBV25-1 and TRBJ2-6 gives the full variable domain: EADIYQTPRYLVIGTGKKITLECSQTMGHDKMYWYQQDPGMELHLIHYSYGVNSTEKGDLSSESTVSRIRTEHFPLTLESARPSHTSQYLCASSEYGRGAGANVQTFGAGSRLTVL.

The chain couples TRBV7-2 to TRBJ2-3; 13 positions agree with TRBD2. Germline V gives CDR1 SGHTA, CDR2 FQGNSA. The CDR3 is 18 amino acids. The V and J ends lost 1 base and 2 bases, in that order; junction bases with no gene match: 6. The CDR3 DNA reads as TGTGCCAGCAGCTTAGTGGGGGGACTAGCGGGGTTCACAGATACGCAGTATTTT. Its translation is CASSLVGGLAGFTDTQYF.

The rearrangement uses TRBV19 and TRBJ1-5, with a weak D call TRBD1 (5 bases). Trimming removed 11 bases at V and 9 bases at J, with 14 bases between. Germline CDR1 is LNHDA and CDR2 is SQIVND (reference sequence). The CDR3 extends over 11 amino acids. CDR3 loop: CAGGSLAPQHF. CDR3 nucleotide sequence: TGTGCCGGGGGGTCCCTGGCGCCCCAGCATTTT.

This clonotype was counted between two and nine times. The gene calls are TRBV5-1 and TRBJ2-7; TRBD1 matches 10 bases. CDR1 and CDR2 (germline): SGHRS, YFSETQ. J lost 7 bases, V lost 0 bases, and 7 bases had no gene match. The CDR3 loop spans 15 amino acids. The CDR3 reads CASSLAYGTGEEQYF. CDR3 bases: TGCGCCAGCAGCTTGGCTTACGGGACAGGGGAGGAGCAGTACTTC.

This chain joins TRBV20-1 and TRBJ1-6; D ambiguous. Per the germline V gene, CDR1 is DFQATT and CDR2 is SNEGSKA (reference sequence). This CDR3 has 14 amino acids. Trimming shortened V by 6 bases and J by 7 bases, and 16 bases separated the two germline ends. The CDR3 DNA reads TGCAGTGCCCCAGGCGCCGTGGGCAATTCACCCCTCCACTTT. Protein product: CSAPGAVGNSPLHF.

The chain is built from TRBV12-3 or TRBV12-4 and TRBJ2-7; D unresolved. The CDR3 runs 15 residues. V lost 3 bases and J lost 0, with 12 bases in between. The CDR3 loop reads CASSFWQASSYEQYF. CDR3 sequence (DNA): TGTGCCAGCAGTTTTTGGCAGGCTAGCTCCTACGAGCAGTACTTC.

This clonotype was detected only a few times. This chain links TRBV13 with TRBJ1-4; D is perhaps TRBD1 (5 bases). Trimming shortened V by 0 bases and J by 12 bases, and 14 bases separated the two germline ends. Per the germline V gene, CDR1 is PRHDT and CDR2 is FYEKMQ (reference sequence). The length of the CDR3 is 14 residues. The DNA for the CDR3 is TGTGCCAGCAGCTTAGGAGGCTTGAGGGGAGAACTGTTTTTT. This sequence encodes CASSLGGLRGELFF.

This clonotype was picked up a small number of times. Written as DNA, the CDR3 is TGCGCCAGCAGCCAAGATGTGGAACAAGCAGCCAAAAACATTCAGTACTTC. This sequence encodes CASSQDVEQAAKNIQYF. V is TRBV4-1 and J is TRBJ2-4; D not resolved. Trimming pared 0 bases from V and 0 bases from J, leaving 12 bases between. Germline assignment: CDR1 MGHRA and CDR2 YSYEKL. The CDR3 contains 17 residues.

This clonotype appeared a few times. The rearrangement uses TRBV7-9 and TRBJ2-3; the D is unclear. Germline V gene lookup returns CDR1 SEHNR and CDR2 FQNEAQ (reference sequence). Trimming removed 5 bases at V and 0 bases at J, with 12 bases between. The CDR3 spans 15 residues. CDR3 in DNA: TGTGCCAGCAGCCCAAACACCGCTAGCACAGATACGCAGTATTTT. This translates into CASSPNTASTDTQYF.

This chain links TRBV6-6 with TRBJ1-2; weak D call: TRBD1 (6 bases). The V and J ends lost 0 bases and 7 bases respectively, with 15 bases between them. The germline V gene has CDR1 MNHNY and CDR2 SVGAGI (reference sequence). The CDR3 sequence is 15 residues long. The CDR3 DNA is TGTGCCAGCAGTTACTCCCAGGGGCAAATGGGTGGCTACACCTTC. This sequence encodes CASSYSQGQMGGYTF.

Ten or more counts support this clonotype. CDR3 in DNA: TGTGCCAGCAGTTTCCCTGAACTCGGCTCCTACGAGCAGTACTTC. Residues: CASSFPELGSYEQYF. V is TRBV12-3 or TRBV12-4 and J is TRBJ2-7; D is unclear. The CDR3 extends over 15 amino acids. Deletions cut 3 bases from V and 0 bases from J, with 12 bases between.